This T cell receptor beta chain was sequenced during a study of post-analysis software for immune sequencing data. CDR3 length: 15 residues. With 4 bases removed from V and 2 bases from J, the gap between germline ends came to 15 bases. CDR1 and CDR2 (germline): LGHDT, YNNKEL (reference sequence). Study outcomes and limitations: Among 5 or 6 TRBV segments more frequent in patients than controls were TRBV5-6, TRBV5-1 and TRBV20-1. Multiple sclerosis patients showed significantly lower normalized Chao1 diversity than controls did.

Tagging with unique molecular identifiers was a feature of the TCR beta cDNA libraries. Using its own MiXCR run on the PCR reads, TCRdb lists one record per CDR3 protein. Among around 500,000 distinct CDR3 sequences, 34% were seen once, and the ten largest hold about 6%. This clonotype occurred a few times. The antigen remains undetermined. The receptor's source is a girl under 18 with multiple sclerosis. The sample comprised blood. The genes are TRBV3-1 and TRBJ2-7; D is possibly TRBD1 (6 bases). The CDR3: CASSPFPRDTYEQYF. The DNA for the CDR3 is TGTGCCAGCAGCCCGTTTCCCCGGGACACCTACGAGCAGTACTTC.